The TCR beta chain under discussion was sequenced for a study of molecular identifiers for immune sequencing clone quantification. Study information: The replicates split RNA from roughly 20,000 or 100,000 naive CD8 cells five ways and sequenced four.

With 3 bases clipped from V and 4 bases from J, the junction kept 5 bases outside the gene matches. CDR3 size: 16 residues. The germline V gene has CDR1 LGHNA and CDR2 YSLEER. MiXCR was run by TCRdb on the PCR reads, yielding one entry per CDR3 protein. Of just under 650,000 distinct CDR3 sequences listed, just under 20% are singletons. The receptor comes from a human donor in good health. Some libraries in this study had Jurkat cell RNA spiked in. Sample: naive CD8+ T cells from blood, with Jurkat cell RNA spiked in. Documented subset: FACS-sorted CD8+CD4-CCR7+CD45RA+ naive T cells. V is TRBV4-3 and J is TRBJ2-1; TRBD2 matches 11 bases. The DNA for the CDR3 is TGCGCCAGCAGCCATTCTAGCGGGGGGCTTTACAATGAGCAGTTCTTC. It encodes CASSHSSGGLYNEQFF.